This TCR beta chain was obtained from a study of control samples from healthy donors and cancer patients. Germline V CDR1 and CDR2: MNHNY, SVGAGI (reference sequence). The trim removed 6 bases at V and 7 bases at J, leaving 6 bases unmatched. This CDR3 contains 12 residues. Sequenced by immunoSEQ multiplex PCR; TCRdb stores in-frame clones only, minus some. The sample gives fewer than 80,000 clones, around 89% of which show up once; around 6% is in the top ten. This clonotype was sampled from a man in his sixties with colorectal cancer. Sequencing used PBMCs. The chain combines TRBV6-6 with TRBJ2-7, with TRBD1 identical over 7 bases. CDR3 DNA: TGTGCCAGCAGGGACAGGAATAGAGAGCAGTACTTC. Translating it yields CASRDRNREQYF.